This T cell receptor (beta chain) was recorded in a study of cytomegalovirus exposure and HLA in healthy donors. General study findings and limits: V segments that were indistinguishable, TRBV6-2 and TRBV6-3 among them, were omitted from analysis.

60 Vbeta and 13 Jbeta primers were used in PCR. Data came from immunoSEQ multiplex PCR; TCRdb stores just in-frame clones and leaves some out. The sample includes about 130,000 clones, over 9.5% of them seen just once. The length of the CDR3 is 15 residues. Germline lookup yields CDR1 MNHNS and CDR2 SASEGT. Trimming left V 9 bases short and J 2 bases short, with 17 bases between. Concerning this clone: Its specificity is unknown.

The sequence derives from a woman between 18 and 29 years old in good health and CMV-seropositive. Sequencing was done on a sample of PBMCs. The rearrangement joins TRBV6-1 to TRBJ2-4, with D perhaps TRBD2 (5 bases). Here the CDR3 DNA reads TGTGCCAGTATACGGTCCCTCGGGACCAAAAACATTCAGTACTTC. Translating gives CASIRSLGTKNIQYF.